The 8 T cell receptor beta chains presented below share a single source sample, sequenced in a study of T cell repertoires in cytomegalovirus infection. TCRdb redid the calling of the reads with MiXCR, one entry per CDR3 protein. The sample shows 140,000 to 150,000 distinct CDR3 sequences, 32% of them seen only once. Which antigens these TCRs recognize remains unknown. The material was CD8+ T cells from cultured PBMCs, obtained from culture after CMV antigen stimulation. Receptors were obtained from a human donor in good health (CMV status not recorded). Some clones in this sample may be carry-over from other donors' samples.

The rearrangement joins TRBV7-8 to TRBJ2-6, with a weak D call TRBD1 (6 bases). V was trimmed by 6 bases and J by 0 bases, leaving 9 bases between them. The CDR3 is 15 residues long. Per germline, CDR1 SGHVS and CDR2 FQNEAQ. In DNA form, the CDR3 reads TGTGCCAGCAGGCAGGGGCCCTCTGGGGCCAACGTCCTGACTTTC. This codes for CASRQGPSGANVLTF.

As concerns this clonotype: A single base separates this from a much larger clone, so it may be a read error. The CDR3 nucleotides are TGCAGCTCGGGACAGGGTGGAAGTGGCTACACCTTC. Encoded protein: CSSGQGGSGYTF. The chain recombines TRBV29-1 with TRBJ1-2, with 9 bases aligning to TRBD1. This CDR3 contains 12 residues. The V and J ends lost 8 bases and 7 bases, in that order; junction bases with no gene match: 8. CDR1 is SQVTM, CDR2 ANQGSEA, per germline. Complete variable domain (other parts from reference TRBV29-1 and TRBJ1-2): SAVISQKPSRDICQRGTSLTIQCQVDSQVTMMFWYRQQPGQSLTLIATANQGSEATYESGFVIDKFPISRPNLTFSTLTVSNMSPEDSSIYLCSSGQGGSGYTFGSGTRLTVV.

The table lists this clonotype with a few counts. J is TRBJ2-3 and V is TRBV20-1, with 9 nucleotides matching TRBD1. The CDR3 spans 15 residues. V was clipped by 1 base and J by 2 bases; unmatched bases: 4. The germline V gene has CDR1 DFQATT and CDR2 SNEGSKA (reference sequence). The CDR3 sequence is CSARGGTGFTDTQYF. The CDR3 nucleotides are TGCAGTGCTAGAGGCGGGACAGGGTTCACAGATACGCAGTATTTT.

This chain joins TRBV7-2 and TRBJ2-3; no definite D call. The germline V gene has CDR1 SGHTA and CDR2 FQGNSA. This CDR3 is built from 15 residues. The germline V and J ends were trimmed by 5 bases and 3 bases, with 15 bases remaining between them. CDR3 protein: CASSPSLRPTDTQYF. CDR3 nucleotide sequence: TGTGCCAGCAGCCCATCACTAAGACCTACAGATACGCAGTATTTT. Using reference TRBV7-2 and TRBJ2-3 for the parts outside the CDR3, the full variable domain is GAGVSQSPSNKVTEKGKDVELRCDPISGHTALYWYRQSLGQGLEFLIYFQGNSAPDKSGLPSDRFSAERTGGSVSTLTIQRTQQEDSAVYLCASSPSLRPTDTQYFGPGTRLTVL.

This clonotype has a handful of counts. The rearrangement links TRBV4-1 to TRBJ2-7; tentative D call: TRBD2 (5 bases). The CDR3 length is 14 residues. Germline loops: CDR1 MGHRA, CDR2 YSYEKL. The V end was cut by 4 bases, the J end by 4 bases, with 14 bases between. Here the CDR3 DNA reads TGCGCCAGCAGCCCACGAGGGCCGCCATACGAGCAGTACTTC. This codes for CASSPRGPPYEQYF.

The gene calls are TRBV9 and TRBJ2-7, with 8 bases lining up with TRBD1. Germline CDR1 reads SGDLS; CDR2 reads YYNGEE. The V and J ends lost 0 bases and 1 base, in that order; junction bases with no gene match: 3. The CDR3 contains 15 residues. The CDR3 region has the DNA TGTGCCAGCAGCGTAGGGACAGGGATTTCCTACGAGCAGTACTTC. It translates to CASSVGTGISYEQYF.

This clonotype has more than one count but fewer than ten. The chain uses TRBV5-1 and TRBJ2-2, with 14 positions matching TRBD2. The V gene end was trimmed by 4 bases and the J gene end by 9 bases; junction bases not matched to a gene: 8. The CDR3 is 16 residues long. The germline V gene has CDR1 SGHRS and CDR2 YFSETQ. CDR3 sequence reads: CASSPGLAGGYRELFF. CDR3 DNA: TGCGCCAGCAGCCCAGGACTAGCGGGGGGTTACCGGGAGCTGTTTTTT.

At least ten counts were recorded for this clonotype. The rearrangement uses TRBV27 and TRBJ2-1, with D possibly matching TRBD1 (6 bases). This CDR3 comprises 15 residues. The V gene lost 0 bases and the J gene lost 3 bases, with 9 bases spanning the gap. Germline CDR1 is MNHEY and CDR2 is SMNVEV (reference sequence). As DNA, the CDR3 is TGTGCCAGCAGTTTATCTGGACAGAACTACAATGAGCAGTTCTTC. This gives the protein CASSLSGQNYNEQFF.